This is a list of T cell receptor beta chains from one sample in a study of blood T cell repertoires in COVID-19. Data came from immunoSEQ multiplex PCR; TCRdb stores just in-frame clones and leaves some out. This sample has about 110,000 clones; about 89% occur once, and the top ten carry around 4.5%. Sequenced material: peripheral blood. The receptors come from a man aged 40-49 years with acute or convalescent COVID-19. The CDR3 runs from the conserved cysteine through the conserved F or W. Fields, in order: J gene, V gene, D gene, clone size, CDR3 protein, CDR3 DNA. A D gene is named only where the DNA matches it firmly. Not every row has a clone size; where given, it reads once, few, many or a size class.

J: TRBJ1-5
V: TRBV6-2/TRBV6-3
D: .
size: .
CDR3: CASSPVAPSNQPQHF
DNA: TGTGCCAGCAGCCCCGTGGCTCCTAGCAATCAGCCCCAGCATTTT

J: TRBJ1-6
V: TRBV27
D: .
size: few
CDR3: CASSFRPSTSYNSPLHF
DNA: TGTGCCAGCAGTTTTCGCCCTAGCACCTCCTATAATTCACCCCTCCACTTT

J: TRBJ1-1
V: TRBV5-1
D: .
size: once
CDR3: CASSLALNTEAFF
DNA: TGCGCCAGCAGCTTGGCGTTGAACACTGAAGCTTTCTTT

J: TRBJ1-1
V: TRBV6-5
D: .
size: .
CDR3: CASSSHRSMNTEAFF
DNA: TGTGCCAGCAGTTCGCACAGGAGCATGAACACTGAAGCTTTCTTT

J: TRBJ1-2
V: TRBV5-1
D: TRBD1
size: .
CDR3: CASSQGDRIWGYTF
DNA: TGCGCCAGCAGCCAAGGGGACAGAATCTGGGGCTACACCTTC

J: TRBJ1-2
V: TRBV10-2
D: .
size: .
CDR3: CASSETRTGGYTF
DNA: TGCGCCAGCAGTGAGACTCGGACGGGAGGCTACACCTTC

J: TRBJ2-1
V: TRBV27
D: TRBD2
size: .
CDR3: CASSLELSGVFEQFF
DNA: TGTGCCAGCAGTTTAGAGCTTAGCGGGGTGTTTGAGCAGTTCTTC

J: TRBJ1-2
V: TRBV30
D: TRBD1
size: .
CDR3: CAWAGQGQTF
DNA: TGTGCCTGGGCCGGACAGGGGCAAACCTTC

J: TRBJ1-2
V: TRBV2
D: .
size: .
CDR3: CASSVNLAGGYTF
DNA: TGTGCCAGCAGTGTTAATTTGGCTGGTGGCTACACCTTC

J: TRBJ2-7
V: TRBV25-1
D: TRBD1
size: .
CDR3: CASSFSRDSYEQYF
DNA: TGTGCCAGCTCCTTCTCCCGGGACAGCTACGAGCAGTACTTC

J: TRBJ2-5
V: TRBV12-3/TRBV12-4
D: TRBD1
size: .
CDR3: CASTTGGETQYF
DNA: TGTGCCAGCACCACAGGGGGAGAGACCCAGTACTTC

J: TRBJ1-2
V: TRBV7-2
D: TRBD1
size: .
CDR3: CASSFTGTGANYGYTF
DNA: TGTGCCAGCAGCTTCACCGGGACAGGGGCAAACTATGGCTACACCTTC

J: TRBJ2-7
V: TRBV20-1
D: TRBD1
size: .
CDR3: CSASEGARDEQYF
DNA: TGCAGTGCTAGTGAGGGGGCTAGGGACGAGCAGTACTTC

J: TRBJ2-7
V: TRBV5-5
D: TRBD1
size: .
CDR3: CASSHGTGHYEQYF
DNA: TGTGCCAGCAGCCACGGGACAGGACACTACGAGCAGTACTTC

J: TRBJ1-6
V: TRBV7-8
D: .
size: many
CDR3: CASSLGLQLVFRSPLHF
DNA: TGTGCCAGCAGCTTAGGTCTACAGTTAGTTTTCAGGTCACCCCTCCACTTT

J: TRBJ1-2
V: TRBV10-3
D: TRBD1
size: .
CDR3: CAISGRGQGRYGYTF
DNA: TGTGCCATCAGCGGTAGAGGACAGGGGCGCTATGGCTACACCTTC

J: TRBJ1-4
V: TRBV3-1/TRBV3-2
D: .
size: .
CDR3: CASSRREGLVGEKLFF
DNA: TGTGCCAGCAGCCGTCGCGAGGGCCTCGTGGGTGAAAAACTGTTTTTT

J: TRBJ2-1
V: TRBV18
D: TRBD1
size: .
CDR3: CASSRDRESYNEQFF
DNA: TGTGCCAGCTCAAGGGACAGGGAGTCCTACAATGAGCAGTTCTTC

J: TRBJ2-1
V: TRBV5-1
D: .
size: .
CDR3: CASSLAGSSYNEQFF
DNA: TGCGCCAGCAGCTTGGCGGGATCCTCCTACAATGAGCAGTTCTTC

J: TRBJ1-2
V: TRBV11-2
D: .
size: .
CDR3: CASSLLEGVNYGYTF
DNA: TGTGCCAGCAGCTTACTGGAGGGAGTTAACTATGGCTACACCTTC

J: TRBJ2-7
V: TRBV2
D: TRBD1
size: .
CDR3: CASRKAGGSAYEQYF
DNA: TGTGCCAGCAGAAAGGCAGGGGGCTCGGCCTACGAGCAGTACTTC

J: TRBJ2-7
V: TRBV12-3/TRBV12-4
D: .
size: .
CDR3: CASSFGGSYEQYF
DNA: TGTGCCAGCAGTTTCGGGGGCTCCTACGAGCAGTACTTC

J: TRBJ1-2
V: TRBV2
D: .
size: .
CDR3: CASSENRVYGYTF
DNA: TGTGCCAGCAGTGAAAACCGGGTTTATGGCTACACCTTC